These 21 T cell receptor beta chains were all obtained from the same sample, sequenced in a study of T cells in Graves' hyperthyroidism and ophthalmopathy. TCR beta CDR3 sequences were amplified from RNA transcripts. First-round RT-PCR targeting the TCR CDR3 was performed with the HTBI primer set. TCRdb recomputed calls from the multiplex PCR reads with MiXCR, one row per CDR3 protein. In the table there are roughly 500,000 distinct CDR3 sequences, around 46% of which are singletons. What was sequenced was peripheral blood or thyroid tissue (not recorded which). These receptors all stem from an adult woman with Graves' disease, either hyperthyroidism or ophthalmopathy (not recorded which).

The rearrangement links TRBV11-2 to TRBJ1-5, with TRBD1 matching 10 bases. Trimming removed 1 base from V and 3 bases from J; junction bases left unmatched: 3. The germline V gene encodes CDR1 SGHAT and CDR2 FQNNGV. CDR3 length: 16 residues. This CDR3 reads CASSLGQGAFNQPQHF. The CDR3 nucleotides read TGTGCCAGCAGCTTAGGACAGGGGGCCTTCAATCAGCCCCAGCATTTT.

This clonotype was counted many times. The CDR3 DNA reads as TGCGCCAGCAGCCAATCGACAGGGTCTCTCGAGCAGTACTTC. This encodes CASSQSTGSLEQYF. V is TRBV5-1 and J is TRBJ2-7, with TRBD1 matching over 7 bases. CDR1 SGHRS and CDR2 YFSETQ come from the germline V gene. Trimming cost V 4 bases and J 6 bases; bases outside gene matches: 10. CDR3 length: 14 residues.

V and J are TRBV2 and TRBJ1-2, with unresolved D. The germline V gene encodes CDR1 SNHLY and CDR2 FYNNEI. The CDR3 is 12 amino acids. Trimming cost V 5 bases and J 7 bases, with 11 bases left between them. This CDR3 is CASSSHRPGYTF. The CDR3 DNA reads TGTGCCAGCAGTTCCCATCGGCCTGGCTACACCTTC.

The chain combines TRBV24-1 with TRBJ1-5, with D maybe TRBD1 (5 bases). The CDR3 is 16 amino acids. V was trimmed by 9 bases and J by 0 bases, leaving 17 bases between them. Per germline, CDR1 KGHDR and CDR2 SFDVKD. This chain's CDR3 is CATSGGGRDSNQPQHF. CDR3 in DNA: TGTGCCACCTCCGGGGGTGGCAGGGATAGCAATCAGCCCCAGCATTTT.

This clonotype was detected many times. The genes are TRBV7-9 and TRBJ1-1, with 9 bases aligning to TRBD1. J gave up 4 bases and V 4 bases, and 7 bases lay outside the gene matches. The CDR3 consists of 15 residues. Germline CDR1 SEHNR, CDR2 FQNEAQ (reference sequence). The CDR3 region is CASSSGTGISTEAFF. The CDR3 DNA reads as TGTGCCAGCAGCTCCGGGACAGGGATCAGCACTGAAGCTTTCTTT. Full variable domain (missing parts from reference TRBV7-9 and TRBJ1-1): DTGVSQNPRHKITKRGQNVTFRCDPISEHNRLYWYRQTLGQGPEFLTYFQNEAQLEKSRLLSDRFSAERPKGSFSTLEIQRTEQGDSAMYLCASSSGTGISTEAFFGQGTRLTVV.

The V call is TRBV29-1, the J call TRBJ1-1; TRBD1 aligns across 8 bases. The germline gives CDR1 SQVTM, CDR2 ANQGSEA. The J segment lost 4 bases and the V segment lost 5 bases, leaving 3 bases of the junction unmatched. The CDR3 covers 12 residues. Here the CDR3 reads CSVRQGTTEAFF. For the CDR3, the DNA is TGCAGCGTTCGACAGGGGACCACTGAAGCTTTCTTT.

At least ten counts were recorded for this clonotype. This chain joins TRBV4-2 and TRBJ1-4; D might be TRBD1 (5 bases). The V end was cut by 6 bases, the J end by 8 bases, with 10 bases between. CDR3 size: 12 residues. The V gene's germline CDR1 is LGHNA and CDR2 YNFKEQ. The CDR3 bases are TGTGCCAGCAGACACAAGGGGGAAAAACTGTTTTTT. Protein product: CASRHKGEKLFF.

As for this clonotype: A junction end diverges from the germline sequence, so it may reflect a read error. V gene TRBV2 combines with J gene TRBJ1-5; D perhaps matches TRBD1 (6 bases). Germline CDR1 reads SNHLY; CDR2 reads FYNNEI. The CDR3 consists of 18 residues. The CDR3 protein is CASISRATGPQFNQLQHF. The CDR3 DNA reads TGTGCCAGCATCTCAAGAGCCACAGGGCCGCAATTTAATCAGCTCCAGCATTTT.

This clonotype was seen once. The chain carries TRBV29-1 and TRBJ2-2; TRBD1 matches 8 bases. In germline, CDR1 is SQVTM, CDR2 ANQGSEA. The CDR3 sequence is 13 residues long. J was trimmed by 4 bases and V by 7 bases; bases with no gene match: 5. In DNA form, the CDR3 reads TGCAGCGCAGGGGGCGAGGGCACCGGGGAGCTGTTTTTT. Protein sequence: CSAGGEGTGELFF.

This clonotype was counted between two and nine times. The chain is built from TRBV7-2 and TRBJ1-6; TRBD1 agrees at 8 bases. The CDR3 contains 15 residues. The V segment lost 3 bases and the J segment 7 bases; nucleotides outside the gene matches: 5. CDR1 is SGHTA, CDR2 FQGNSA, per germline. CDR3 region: CASSFTGTGNSPLHF. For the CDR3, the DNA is TGTGCCAGCAGCTTCACCGGGACAGGAAATTCACCCCTCCACTTT.

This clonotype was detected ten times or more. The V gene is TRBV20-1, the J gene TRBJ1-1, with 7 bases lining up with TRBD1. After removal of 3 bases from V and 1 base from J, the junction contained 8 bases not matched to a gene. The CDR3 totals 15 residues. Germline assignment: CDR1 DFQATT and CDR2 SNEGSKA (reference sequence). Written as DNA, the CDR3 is TGCAGTGCTAGTATTCCGGGACAGTCGAACACTGAAGCTTTCTTT. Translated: CSASIPGQSNTEAFF.

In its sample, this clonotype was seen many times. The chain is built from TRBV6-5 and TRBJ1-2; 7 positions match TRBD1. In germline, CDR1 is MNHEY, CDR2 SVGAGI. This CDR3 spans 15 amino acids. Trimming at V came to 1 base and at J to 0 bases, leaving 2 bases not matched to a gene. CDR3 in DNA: TGTGCCAGCAGTTACTTTACAGGGGCTAACTATGGCTACACCTTC. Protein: CASSYFTGANYGYTF.

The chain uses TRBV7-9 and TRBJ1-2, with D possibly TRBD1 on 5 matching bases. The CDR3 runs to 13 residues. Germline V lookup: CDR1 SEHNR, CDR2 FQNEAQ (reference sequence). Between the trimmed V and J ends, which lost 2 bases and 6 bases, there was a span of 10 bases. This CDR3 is CASSLMGGDGYTF. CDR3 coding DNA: TGTGCCAGCAGCTTAATGGGGGGAGATGGCTACACCTTC.

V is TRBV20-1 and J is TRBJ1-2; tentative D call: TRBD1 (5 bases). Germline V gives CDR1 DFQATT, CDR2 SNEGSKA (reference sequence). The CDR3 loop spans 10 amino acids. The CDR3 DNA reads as TGCGGGGGAAGCAGGGCTGGCTACACCTTC. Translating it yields CGGSRAGYTF.

The CDR3 nucleotides are TGCAGTGCTAGAGATCAGAGCGGGGGCGAAGTATCACCCCTCCACTTT. This codes for CSARDQSGGEVSPLHF. The chain uses TRBV20-1 and TRBJ1-6; D may be TRBD1 (6 bases). Germline V lookup: CDR1 DFQATT, CDR2 SNEGSKA (reference sequence). Trimming shortened V by 0 bases and J by 10 bases, and 19 bases separated the two germline ends. The CDR3 covers 16 residues.

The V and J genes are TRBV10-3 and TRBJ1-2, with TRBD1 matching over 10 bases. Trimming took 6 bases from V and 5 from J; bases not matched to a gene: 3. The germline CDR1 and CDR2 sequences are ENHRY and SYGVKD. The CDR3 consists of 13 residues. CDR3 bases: TGTGCCATCAGCGCGGACAGGGGGTATGGCTACACCTTC. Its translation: CAISADRGYGYTF.

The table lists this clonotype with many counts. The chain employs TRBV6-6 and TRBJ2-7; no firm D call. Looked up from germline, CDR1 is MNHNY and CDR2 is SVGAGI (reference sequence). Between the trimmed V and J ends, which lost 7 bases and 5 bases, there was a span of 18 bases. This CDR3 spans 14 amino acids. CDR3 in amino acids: CASKLGLSNDEQYF. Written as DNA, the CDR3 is TGTGCCAGCAAGTTGGGCCTATCTAACGACGAGCAGTACTTC.

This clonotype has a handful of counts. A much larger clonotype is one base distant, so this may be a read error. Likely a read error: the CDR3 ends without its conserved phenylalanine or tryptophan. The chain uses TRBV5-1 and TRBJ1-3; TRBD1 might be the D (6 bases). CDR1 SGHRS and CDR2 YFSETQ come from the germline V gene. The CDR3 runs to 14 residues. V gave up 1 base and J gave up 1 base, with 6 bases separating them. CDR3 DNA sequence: TGCGCCAGCAGCTTGAGGGGGTCTGGAAACACCATATATTCT. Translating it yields CASSLRGSGNTIYS.

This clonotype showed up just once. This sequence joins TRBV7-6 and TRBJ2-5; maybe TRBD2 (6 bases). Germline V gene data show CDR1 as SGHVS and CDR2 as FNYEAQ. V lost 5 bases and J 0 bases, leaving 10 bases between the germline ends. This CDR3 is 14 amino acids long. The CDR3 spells CASSDSGDQETQYF. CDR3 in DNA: TGTGCCAGCAGCGACTCGGGGGACCAAGAGACCCAGTACTTC.

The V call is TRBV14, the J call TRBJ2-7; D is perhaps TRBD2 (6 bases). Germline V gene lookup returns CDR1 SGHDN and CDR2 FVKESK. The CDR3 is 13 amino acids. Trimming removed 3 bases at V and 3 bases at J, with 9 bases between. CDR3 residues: CASSQEGFYEQYF. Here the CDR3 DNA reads TGTGCCAGCAGCCAGGAGGGATTCTACGAGCAGTACTTC.

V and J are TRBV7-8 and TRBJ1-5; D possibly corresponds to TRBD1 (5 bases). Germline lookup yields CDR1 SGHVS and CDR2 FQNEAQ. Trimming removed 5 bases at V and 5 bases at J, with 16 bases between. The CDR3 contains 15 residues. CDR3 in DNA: TGTGCCAGCAGCCCCGCCGGGGGAGTTCATCAGCCCCAGCATTTT. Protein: CASSPAGGVHQPQHF.